This T cell receptor (beta chain) was documented in a study of blood T cells in healthy people across ages. Study overall: When template switching was applied, about one barcoded beta molecule was captured per two T cells. Study-level results: Possibly confounding the expanded clonotype changes was the fact that donor CMV status was unknown.

As for this clonotype: No antigen is known for it.

The CDR3 is made up of 14 amino acids. Germline V gene sequence: CDR1 SGHRS, CDR2 YFSETQ. V lost 1 base, J lost 2 bases, and 8 bases lay in between. Sample donors were healthy Caucasian individuals that came from Russia, aged roughly 6 to 95. Extraction of total RNA produced a minimum of 5 micrograms from each sample. A second PCR, run for roughly 7 to 12 cycles, used a sample-barcoded 5' primer plus a J-beta primer mix. TCRdb reprocessed the 5' RACE reads via MiXCR and lists one record per CDR3 protein. Here the sample spans about 1.7 million distinct CDR3 sequences, roughly 28% being singletons. The sequence was collected from a woman younger than 45 in good health. Sequenced: blood. The V gene is TRBV5-1, the J gene TRBJ2-3, with D hard to call. CDR3 nucleotide sequence: TGCGCCAGCAGCTTGCTAGTCCTCACAGATACGCAGTATTTT. The encoded protein is CASSLLVLTDTQYF. The full variable domain, its missing parts supplied by reference TRBV5-1 and TRBJ2-3, is KAGVTQTPRYLIKTRGQQVTLSCSPISGHRSVSWYQQTPGQGLQFLFEYFSETQRNKGNFPGRFSGRQFSNSRSEMNVSTLELGDSALYLCASSLLVLTDTQYFGPGTRLTVL.